Included here is one TCR beta chain sequence, with context. The data derive from a study of shared clonotypes between healthy human individuals. Across the study: With ages of 18 to 49, the donors were a couple of women and a few men.

Terminally differentiated effector memory CD45RA+ cells were left out of the naive CD8 fraction, which was CD45RO-negative and positively selected for CCR7. The method was immunoSEQ multiplex PCR; TCRdb's version includes in-frame clones alone and lacks a portion of them. The data show about 1,800,000 clones, with approximately 94% seen just once and roughly 1% held by the top ten. This receptor was obtained from a man in his late teens or twenties in good health. The sample taken for sequencing was naive CD8+ T cells sorted from blood.

CDR3 sequence reads: CASSEAPGMETQYF. The CDR3 nucleotides read TGTGCCAGCAGTGAAGCACCAGGGATGGAGACCCAGTACTTC. The chain employs TRBV2 and TRBJ2-5, with a tentative D call TRBD1 (5 bases). Germline V gene data show CDR1 as SNHLY and CDR2 as FYNNEI. V was trimmed by 0 bases and J by 5 bases, leaving 10 bases between them. The CDR3 runs to 14 residues.